The present TCR beta chain was sequenced within a study of preoperative IRX-2 immunotherapy in early breast cancer. Clones were sequenced by immunoSEQ multiplex PCR, and TCRdb holds only the in-frame ones, with some missing. The sample shows under 30,000 clones, around 90% of them seen only once. Per germline, CDR1 LNHNV and CDR2 YYDKDF (reference sequence). The CDR3 runs to 14 residues. The V end lost 8 bases, the J end lost 2 bases, and 13 bases lay between the germline ends. The treatment was: preoperative locoregional IRX-2 cytokine immunotherapy. Samples came from a phase Ib trial of preoperative locoregional IRX-2 cytokine immunotherapy.

V is TRBV15 and J is TRBJ1-5; perhaps TRBD1 as D (5 bases). The sample consisted of tumor tissue, taken after IRX-2 immunotherapy. The sequence derives from a human donor with breast cancer. This chain's CDR3 is CATSRGLGNQPQHF. The CDR3 nucleotides read TGTGCCACCTCCCGGGGACTTGGCAATCAGCCCCAGCATTTT. Combining the CDR3 with reference TRBV15 and TRBJ1-5 gives the whole variable domain DAMVIQNPRYQVTQFGKPVTLSCSQTLNHNVMYWYQQKSSQAPKLLFHYYDKDFNNEADTPDNFQSRRPNTSFCFLDIRSPGLGDTAMYLCATSRGLGNQPQHFGDGTRLSIL.